This TCR beta chain was retrieved from a study of a mutant IDH1 vaccine in newly diagnosed glioma. Time point here: baseline, week 1 (first vaccination visit). Treatment here: pre-vaccination baseline after standard-of-care therapy. TCRdb keeps only in-frame clones here, not all; method: immunoSEQ multiplex PCR. Of 80,000 to 100,000 clones in the sample, roughly 80% were seen once. Germline CDR1 reads SGHRS; CDR2 reads YFSETQ. Trimming stripped 4 bases from V and 1 base from J, with 5 bases between. CDR3 length equals 12 residues. The chain has TRBV5-1 and TRBJ2-5; D is uncertain. This TCR came from a middle-aged man with glioma. Some clones in this sample may be carry-over from other donors' samples. The sequenced sample was PBMCs, obtained from a glioma patient treated with radiotherapy, temozolomide or both. CDR3 loop: CASSHFQETQYF. CDR3 nucleotide sequence: TGCGCCAGCAGCCACTTCCAAGAGACCCAGTACTTC.